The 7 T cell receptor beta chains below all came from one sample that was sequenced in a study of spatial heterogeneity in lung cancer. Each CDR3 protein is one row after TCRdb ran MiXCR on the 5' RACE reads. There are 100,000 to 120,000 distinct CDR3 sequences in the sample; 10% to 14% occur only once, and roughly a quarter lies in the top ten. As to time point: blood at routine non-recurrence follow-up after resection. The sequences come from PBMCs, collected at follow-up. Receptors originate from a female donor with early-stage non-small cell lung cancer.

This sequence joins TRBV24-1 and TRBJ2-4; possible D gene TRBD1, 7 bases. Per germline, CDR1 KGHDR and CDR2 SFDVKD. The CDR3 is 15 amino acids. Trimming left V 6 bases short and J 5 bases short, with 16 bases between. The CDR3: CATSTSGGRENIQYF. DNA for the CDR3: TGTGCCACCAGTACCTCAGGGGGGCGAGAAAACATTCAGTACTTC.

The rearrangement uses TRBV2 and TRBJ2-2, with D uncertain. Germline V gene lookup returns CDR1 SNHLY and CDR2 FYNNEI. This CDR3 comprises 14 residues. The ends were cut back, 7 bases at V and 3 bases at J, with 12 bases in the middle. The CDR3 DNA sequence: TGTGCCAGCAATCCCCCGGCACACACCGGGGAGCTGTTTTTT. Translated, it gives CASNPPAHTGELFF.

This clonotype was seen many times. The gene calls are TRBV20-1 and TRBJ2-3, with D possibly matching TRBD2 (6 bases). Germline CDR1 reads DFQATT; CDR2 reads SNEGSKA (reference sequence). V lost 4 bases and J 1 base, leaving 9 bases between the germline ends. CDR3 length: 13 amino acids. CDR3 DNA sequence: TGCAGTGCTAAGGAGGGCCGCACAGATACGCAGTATTTT. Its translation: CSAKEGRTDTQYF.

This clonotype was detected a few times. CDR3 amino acids: CASSVSGIHHEQYF. The CDR3 bases are TGTGCCAGCAGTGTTAGCGGGATTCACCACGAGCAGTACTTC. The chain carries TRBV2 and TRBJ2-7, with 8 bases aligning to TRBD2. V was pared by 4 bases and J by 5 bases, with 7 bases of the junction left unmatched. The CDR3 totals 14 residues. Germline V gene lookup returns CDR1 SNHLY and CDR2 FYNNEI.

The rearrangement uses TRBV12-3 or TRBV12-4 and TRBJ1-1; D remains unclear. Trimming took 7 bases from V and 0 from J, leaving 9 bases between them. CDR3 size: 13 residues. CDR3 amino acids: CASIPQLNTEAFF. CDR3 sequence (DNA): TGTGCCAGCATTCCCCAGCTGAACACTGAAGCTTTCTTT.

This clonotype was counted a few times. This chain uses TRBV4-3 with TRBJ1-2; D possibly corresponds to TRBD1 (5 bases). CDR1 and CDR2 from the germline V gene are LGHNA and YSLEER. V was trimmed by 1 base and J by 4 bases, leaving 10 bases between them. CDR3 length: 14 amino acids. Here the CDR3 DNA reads TGCGCCAGCAGCCAAGTCGGTCAGGGCTATGGCTACACCTTC. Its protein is CASSQVGQGYGYTF.

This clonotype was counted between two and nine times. DNA for the CDR3: TGTGCCAGCAGTCCGTGGACAGGGGGCTTAGCATTCGGCTACACCTTC. Translating it yields CASSPWTGGLAFGYTF. V gene TRBV28 combines with J gene TRBJ1-2, with 11 bases identical to TRBD1. Per germline, CDR1 MDHEN and CDR2 SYDVKM. Trimming removed 5 bases from V and 8 bases from J; junction bases left unmatched: 13. This CDR3 region has 16 residues.